What follows is one T cell receptor (beta chain) and its context. After extraction with the RNeasy kit, roughly 0.5 to 1 ug of the RNA was reverse transcribed using random hexamers. Amplification of the TCR beta CDR3 was carried out by immunoSEQ multiplex PCR, which spanned a total of 54 Vbeta and 13 Jbeta segments. TCRdb recomputed calls from the immunoSEQ multiplex PCR reads with MiXCR, one row per CDR3 protein. The table has under 200,000 distinct CDR3 sequences, 90% to 97% seen once. The sample belongs to a study of CD8 T cells in Susac syndrome. The CDR3 sequence is 13 residues long. V lost 2 bases, J lost 2 bases, and 7 bases lay in between. The germline V gene encodes CDR1 LNHNV and CDR2 YYDKDF (reference sequence).

The rearrangement uses TRBV15 and TRBJ2-7; D gene ambiguous. The clonotype originates from a human donor with Susac syndrome. Sequencing input: CD4+ T cells from PBMCs. CDR3 sequence: CATSRTVTYEQYF. DNA of the CDR3: TGTGCCACCAGCAGAACGGTGACCTACGAGCAGTACTTC.